This paragraph covers one T cell receptor beta chain sequence. The antigen remains unidentified. This CDR3 is built from 16 residues. The V end lost 5 bases, the J end lost 0 bases, and 15 bases lay between the germline ends. Per the germline V gene, CDR1 is SNHLY and CDR2 is FYNNEI. Through a sample-barcoded 5' primer and a J-beta primer mix, a second PCR was run for roughly 7 to 11 cycles. The template-switch adaptor, which had 12 random nucleotides, put a tag on each cDNA molecule. CDR3-containing paired-end reads numbered at least 2.5 million in each sample. TCRdb ran MiXCR on the 5' RACE reads and lists one entry per CDR3 protein. The profile shows roughly 860,000 distinct CDR3 sequences, around 62% of them singletons. The sample comes from a study of blood T cells in healthy people across ages. Whole-study results and caveats: Long-lived donors exceeded aged donors in naive CD4+ cells and diversity. The unknown donor CMV status may have confounded expanded clonotype changes.

This clonotype was obtained from a young man in good health. The chain uses TRBV2 and TRBJ2-3, with D possibly called TRBD1 or TRBD2 (5 bases each). Sequencing was done on a sample of blood. CDR3 residues: CASSTTGTDSTDTQYF. DNA of the CDR3: TGTGCCAGCAGTACAACCGGGACCGATAGCACAGATACGCAGTATTTT.